This TCR beta chain derives from a study of PD-1 blockade in classical Hodgkin lymphoma. Findings and limits, study-wide: Before treatment, complete responders showed about the same diversity as newly diagnosed patients. It was CD4+ TCR diversity, not CD8+, that rose significantly by C4D1.

Time point described: cycle 4 day 1 (C4D1), after 6 weeks of nivolumab. Relapse was seen in all patients after autologous stem cell transplantation, and brentuximab vedotin exposure was variable. As for this clone: No antigen is known for it.

Assay used: immunoSEQ multiplex PCR; TCRdb lists only in-frame clones, some missing. This repertoire shows 75,000 to 100,000 clones, just over 90% found once; its top ten account for around 2%. CDR3 length: 13 amino acids. The germline V and J ends were trimmed by 0 bases and 8 bases, with 7 bases remaining between them. The germline gives CDR1 ENHRY, CDR2 SYGVKD. The input for sequencing was peripheral blood mononuclear cells (PBMCs), taken before the fourth cycle of nivolumab. This receptor was taken from a human donor with classical Hodgkin lymphoma. The chain uses TRBV10-3 and TRBJ1-4, with D unclear. The CDR3, as DNA: TGTGCCATCAGTGAGTCGACCGGGGAAAAACTGTTTTTT. It specifies CAISESTGEKLFF.